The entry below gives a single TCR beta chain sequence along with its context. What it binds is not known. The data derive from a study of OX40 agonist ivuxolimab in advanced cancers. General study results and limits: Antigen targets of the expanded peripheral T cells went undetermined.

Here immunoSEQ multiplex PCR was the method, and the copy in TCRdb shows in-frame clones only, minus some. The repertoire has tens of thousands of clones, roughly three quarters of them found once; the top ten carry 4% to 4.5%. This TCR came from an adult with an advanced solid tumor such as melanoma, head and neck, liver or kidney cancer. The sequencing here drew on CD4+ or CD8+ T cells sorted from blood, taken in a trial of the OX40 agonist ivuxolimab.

The CDR3 region is CASSLDRGNTEAFF. The CDR3 DNA reads as TGTGCCAGCAGTCTAGACAGGGGGAACACTGAAGCTTTCTTT. The gene calls are TRBV2 and TRBJ1-1, with TRBD1 identical over 8 bases. CDR3 length equals 14 residues. V lost 5 bases, J lost 1 base, and 3 bases stayed unmatched. In germline, CDR1 is SNHLY, CDR2 FYNNEI. The full variable domain, its missing parts supplied by reference TRBV2 and TRBJ1-1, is EPEVTQTPSHQVTQMGQEVILRCVPISNHLYFYWYRQILGQKVEFLVSFYNNEISEKSEIFDDQFSVERPDGSNFTLKIRSTKLEDSAMYFCASSLDRGNTEAFFGQGTRLTVV.